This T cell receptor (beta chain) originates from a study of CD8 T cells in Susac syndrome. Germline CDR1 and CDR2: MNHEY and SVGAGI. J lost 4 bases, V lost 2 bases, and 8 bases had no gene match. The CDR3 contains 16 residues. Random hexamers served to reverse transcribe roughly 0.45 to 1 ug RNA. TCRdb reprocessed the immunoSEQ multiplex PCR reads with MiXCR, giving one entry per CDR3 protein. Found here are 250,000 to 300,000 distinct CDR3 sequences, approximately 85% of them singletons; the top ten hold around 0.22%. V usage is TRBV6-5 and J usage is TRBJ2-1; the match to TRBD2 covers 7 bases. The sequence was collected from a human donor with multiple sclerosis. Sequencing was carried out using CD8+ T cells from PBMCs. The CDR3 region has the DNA TGTGCCAGCAGTTACCGGCTAGCGGAGGTTTACAATGAGCAGTTCTTC. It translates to CASSYRLAEVYNEQFF.